Below, one T cell receptor beta chain is given with its context. Its antigen is not known. The PCR made use of 60 Vbeta and 13 Jbeta primers. Here immunoSEQ multiplex PCR was the method, and the copy in TCRdb shows in-frame clones only, minus some. The sample lists 95,000 to 150,000 clones; around 69% were seen once. This entry is derived from a study of cytomegalovirus exposure and HLA in healthy donors. About the study: An analysis done earlier identified around 100 million unique TCR beta sequences from about 179 million T cells.

Trimming pared 4 bases from V and 4 bases from J, leaving 10 bases between. From germline, CDR1 is SGHDN and CDR2 FVKESK. This CDR3 spans 13 amino acids. Study findings and constraints: Per a prior analysis, the majority of TCR beta V segments were productive roughly 90% or roughly 30% of the time. In a later analysis, several top co-occurrence clusters appeared linked to parvovirus B19, influenza, CMV and Epstein-Barr virus. Later work found that TCR association rates differed between HLA loci; DRB1 had the most and HLA-C the fewest.

Sequences were obtained from PBMCs. The receptor's source is a woman aged 40 to 50 in good health and CMV-seropositive. The chain joins TRBV14 to TRBJ1-2; perhaps TRBD1 as D (6 bases). In DNA, the CDR3 is TGTGCCAGCAGCCCCGACAGGAGCTATGGCTACACCTTC. It encodes CASSPDRSYGYTF.